This T cell receptor beta chain stems from a study of T cell responses to AZD1222 COVID-19 vaccine. The V gene's germline CDR1 is SGHNT and CDR2 YENEEA. The CDR3 sequence runs 19 residues, both termini included. Turning to this clone: The DNA is omitted, as the CDR3 cannot be located on it reliably, and the CDR3 follows TCRdb's listing.

The repertoire was sequenced with immunoSEQ multiplex PCR; TCRdb's copy has only in-frame clones and lacks some. This table holds some 100,000 clones, around 87% found once. The receptor's source is an adult in good health. The material sequenced was peripheral blood, taken on day 0 of AZD1222 vaccination. This chain connects TRBV11-3 to TRBJ1-5. CDR3 region: CASSSSGRGRRYRNQPQHF.